The clone carrying this TCR beta chain was found a few times. The antigen remains unidentified. The CDR3 has 15 residues. Germline V CDR1 and CDR2: SQVTM, ANQGSEA. The V end lost 7 bases, the J end lost 2 bases, and 19 bases lay between the germline ends. The data belong to a study of post-analysis software for immune sequencing data. Broader study findings: TRBV5-6, TRBV5-1 and TRBV20-1 belonged to a set of a few TRBV segments that were more frequent in patients than controls.

The TCR beta cDNA libraries contained unique molecular identifiers. TCRdb processed the PCR reads anew with MiXCR; each CDR3 protein has one entry. The data show roughly 800,000 distinct CDR3 sequences, 46% seen once. This sequence was found in a girl aged 10 to 17 with multiple sclerosis. The J gene is TRBJ2-3, the V gene TRBV29-1; tentative D call: TRBD1 (7 bases). The sequencing input was blood. CDR3 in amino acids: CSAGVRGRPTDTQYF. CDR3 nucleotide sequence: TGCAGCGCCGGGGTCAGGGGGAGGCCCACAGATACGCAGTATTTT.